Listed below are T cell receptor beta chains from one sample, sequenced in a study of CD8 T cells in ankylosing spondylitis. One entry per CDR3 protein, called by TCRdb with MiXCR from the 5' RACE reads. The sample comprises some 130,000 distinct CDR3 sequences, roughly 17% of which are singletons, and about 30% rests with the top ten. Sequencing was performed on blood, either unsorted or a sorted T cell fraction (not recorded which). The source is a male donor with ankylosing spondylitis. Each CDR3 is given with its conserved first and last residue. Fields, in order: V gene, D gene, CDR3 protein. A D gene is named only where the DNA matches it firmly.

v_gene: TRBV29-1
d_gene: .
CDR3aa: CSVVSGRTYEQYF

v_gene: TRBV27
d_gene: TRBD1
CDR3aa: CASSPGQAYEQYF

v_gene: TRBV12-3/TRBV12-4
d_gene: TRBD2
CDR3aa: CASNLLAGDYNEQFF

v_gene: TRBV11-2
d_gene: TRBD1
CDR3aa: CASSIGYRDRLGRSYEQYF

v_gene: TRBV3-1
d_gene: .
CDR3aa: CASSQSLGEQFF

v_gene: TRBV9
d_gene: .
CDR3aa: CASAPSPGSYNEQFF

v_gene: TRBV5-5
d_gene: TRBD1
CDR3aa: CASSPGQGPDTQYF

v_gene: TRBV20-1
d_gene: .
CDR3aa: CSAPNRESSYNEQFF

v_gene: TRBV15
d_gene: TRBD2
CDR3aa: CATSRDRAGGPNEQFF

v_gene: TRBV5-1
d_gene: TRBD1
CDR3aa: CASSLGQGASGELFF

v_gene: TRBV27
d_gene: .
CDR3aa: CASSLWQPKNEQFF

v_gene: TRBV28
d_gene: .
CDR3aa: CASSVENQETQYF

v_gene: TRBV7-6
d_gene: TRBD2
CDR3aa: CASSPGTSLHEQYF

v_gene: TRBV28
d_gene: .
CDR3aa: CASTPTPSSYEQYF

v_gene: TRBV27
d_gene: TRBD2
CDR3aa: CASSPRLAGNTGELFF

v_gene: TRBV6-2/TRBV6-3
d_gene: TRBD2
CDR3aa: CASSRTSGTQETQYF

v_gene: TRBV7-9
d_gene: .
CDR3aa: CASSFARRDQPQHF

v_gene: TRBV12-3/TRBV12-4
d_gene: TRBD2
CDR3aa: CASSLSGRANEQYF

v_gene: TRBV11-1
d_gene: .
CDR3aa: CASSPRGGEPNSPLHF

v_gene: TRBV6-2/TRBV6-3
d_gene: .
CDR3aa: CASSYSRRSQETQYF

v_gene: TRBV25-1
d_gene: .
CDR3aa: CASNWGSADTQYF

v_gene: TRBV27
d_gene: TRBD2
CDR3aa: CASSLGTSGRGEQFF

v_gene: TRBV27
d_gene: .
CDR3aa: CASRQTGTYSNQPQHF

v_gene: TRBV28
d_gene: .
CDR3aa: CASSFEADPNTEAFF

v_gene: TRBV7-6
d_gene: .
CDR3aa: CASSLSGTHDEQYF

v_gene: TRBV27
d_gene: .
CDR3aa: CASSSIQGSGELFF

v_gene: TRBV27
d_gene: TRBD1
CDR3aa: CASSEDRGPPEAFF

v_gene: TRBV12-3/TRBV12-4
d_gene: .
CDR3aa: CASSFVTGAAEQYF

v_gene: TRBV5-6
d_gene: .
CDR3aa: CASSFWSNTDTQYF

v_gene: TRBV6-2/TRBV6-3
d_gene: TRBD1
CDR3aa: CASGPGTANTEAFF

v_gene: TRBV29-1
d_gene: TRBD2
CDR3aa: CSVEDRLAAAYNEQFF

v_gene: TRBV5-1
d_gene: TRBD2
CDR3aa: CASSVWEGLYEQYF

v_gene: TRBV2
d_gene: .
CDR3aa: CASSEYGGFTEAFF

v_gene: TRBV20-1
d_gene: .
CDR3aa: CRGAENTEAFF

v_gene: TRBV20-1
d_gene: TRBD2
CDR3aa: CSAKEAGSLSSYNEQFF

v_gene: TRBV29-1
d_gene: .
CDR3aa: CSAQNTEAFF

v_gene: TRBV9
d_gene: .
CDR3aa: CASSVDLGGGQNEQFF

v_gene: TRBV12-3/TRBV12-4
d_gene: TRBD1
CDR3aa: CASSRQGADTEAFF

v_gene: TRBV4-2
d_gene: TRBD1
CDR3aa: CASSPRDRNYEQYF

v_gene: TRBV25-1
d_gene: .
CDR3aa: CATSQYEQYF

v_gene: TRBV5-1
d_gene: TRBD1
CDR3aa: CASSHGQGSEQYF

v_gene: TRBV5-1
d_gene: .
CDR3aa: CASSPDRYTEAFF

v_gene: TRBV6-1
d_gene: .
CDR3aa: CASRENRVASYEQYF

v_gene: TRBV7-9
d_gene: .
CDR3aa: CASSRDSLTHYEQYF

v_gene: TRBV5-6
d_gene: TRBD1
CDR3aa: CASSRRDRGAFF

v_gene: TRBV27
d_gene: TRBD2
CDR3aa: CASSSSGLAGDLTGELFF

v_gene: TRBV12-3/TRBV12-4
d_gene: TRBD2
CDR3aa: CASSFLAESYNEQFF

v_gene: TRBV20-1
d_gene: .
CDR3aa: CSDKSLRDDYGYTF

v_gene: TRBV28
d_gene: TRBD1
CDR3aa: CASSLGTGGYNEQFF

v_gene: TRBV12-3/TRBV12-4
d_gene: .
CDR3aa: CASRLGGGRETQYF

v_gene: TRBV28
d_gene: .
CDR3aa: CASSYRVGVYEQYF

v_gene: TRBV7-9
d_gene: .
CDR3aa: CASSLPTDPYEQYF

v_gene: TRBV12-5
d_gene: .
CDR3aa: CASGSDIGAFF